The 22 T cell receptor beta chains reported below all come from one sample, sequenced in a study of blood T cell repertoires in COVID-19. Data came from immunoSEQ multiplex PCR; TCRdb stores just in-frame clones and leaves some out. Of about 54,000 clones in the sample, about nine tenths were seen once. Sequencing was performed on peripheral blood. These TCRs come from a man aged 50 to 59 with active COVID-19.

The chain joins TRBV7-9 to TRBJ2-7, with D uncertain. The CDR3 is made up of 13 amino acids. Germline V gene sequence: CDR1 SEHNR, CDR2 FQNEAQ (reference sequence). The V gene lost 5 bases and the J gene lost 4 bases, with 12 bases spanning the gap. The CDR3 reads CASSRQQRYEQYF. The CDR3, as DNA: TGTGCCAGCAGCAGACAACAGAGATACGAGCAGTACTTC.

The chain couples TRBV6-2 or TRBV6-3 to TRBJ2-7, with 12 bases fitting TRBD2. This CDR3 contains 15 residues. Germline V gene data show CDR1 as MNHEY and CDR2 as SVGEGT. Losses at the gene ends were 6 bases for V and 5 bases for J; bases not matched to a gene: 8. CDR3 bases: TGTGCCAGCAGCCAGACTAGCGGGAGCGGCAACGAGCAGTACTTC. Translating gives CASSQTSGSGNEQYF.

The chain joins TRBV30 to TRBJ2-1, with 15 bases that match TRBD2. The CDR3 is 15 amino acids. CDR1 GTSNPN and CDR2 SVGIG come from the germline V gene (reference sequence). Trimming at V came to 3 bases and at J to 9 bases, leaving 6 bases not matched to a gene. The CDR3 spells CAWRGTSGRRGEQFF. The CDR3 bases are TGTGCCTGGAGGGGGACTAGCGGGAGGCGTGGTGAGCAGTTCTTC.

CDR3: CSAAGTTASYEQYF. CDR3 DNA: TGCAGCGCCGCCGGGACAACTGCCTCCTACGAGCAGTACTTC. The rearrangement joins TRBV29-1 to TRBJ2-7; D possibly corresponds to TRBD1 (6 bases). In germline, CDR1 is SQVTM, CDR2 ANQGSEA. The CDR3 has 14 amino acids. The germline V and J ends were trimmed by 7 bases and 0 bases, with 16 bases remaining between them.

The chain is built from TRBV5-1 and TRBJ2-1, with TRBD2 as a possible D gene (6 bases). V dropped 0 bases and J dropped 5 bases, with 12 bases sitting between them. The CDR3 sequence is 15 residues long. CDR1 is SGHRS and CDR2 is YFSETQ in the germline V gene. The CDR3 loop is CASSLDGGKHNEQFF. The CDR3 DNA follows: TGCGCCAGCAGCTTGGACGGCGGGAAACACAATGAGCAGTTCTTC.

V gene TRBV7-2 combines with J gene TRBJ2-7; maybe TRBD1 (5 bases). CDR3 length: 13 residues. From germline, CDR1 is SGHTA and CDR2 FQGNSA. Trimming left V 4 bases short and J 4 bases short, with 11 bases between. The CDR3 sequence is CASSSSGPYEQYF. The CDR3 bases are TGTGCCAGCAGCTCCTCAGGGCCGTACGAGCAGTACTTC.

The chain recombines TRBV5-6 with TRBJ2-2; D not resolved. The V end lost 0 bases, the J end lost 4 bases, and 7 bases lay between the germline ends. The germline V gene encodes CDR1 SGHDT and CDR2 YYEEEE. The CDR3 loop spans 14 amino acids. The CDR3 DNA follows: TGTGCCAGCAGCTTGGTGGAGACCACCGGGGAGCTGTTTTTT. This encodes CASSLVETTGELFF.

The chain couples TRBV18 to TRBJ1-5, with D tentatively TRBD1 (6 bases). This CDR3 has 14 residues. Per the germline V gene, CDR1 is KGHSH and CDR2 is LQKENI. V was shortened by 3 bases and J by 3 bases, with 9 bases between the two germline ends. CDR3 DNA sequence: TGTGCCAGCTCACCTGGACAGACCAATCAGCCCCAGCATTTT. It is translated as CASSPGQTNQPQHF.

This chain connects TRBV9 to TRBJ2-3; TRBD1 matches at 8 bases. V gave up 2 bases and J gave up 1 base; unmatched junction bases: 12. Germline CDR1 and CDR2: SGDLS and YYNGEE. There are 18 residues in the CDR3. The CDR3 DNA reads TGTGCCAGCAGCGTTCAACCACCAGGACAGGGCCGCACAGATACGCAGTATTTT. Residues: CASSVQPPGQGRTDTQYF.

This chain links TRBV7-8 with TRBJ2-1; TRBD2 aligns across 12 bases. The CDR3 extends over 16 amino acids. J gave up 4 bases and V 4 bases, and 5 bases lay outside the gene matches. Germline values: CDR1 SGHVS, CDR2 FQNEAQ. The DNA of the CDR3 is TGTGCCAGCAGCTCCACTAGCGGGAGGAAGTACAATGAGCAGTTCTTC. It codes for CASSSTSGRKYNEQFF.

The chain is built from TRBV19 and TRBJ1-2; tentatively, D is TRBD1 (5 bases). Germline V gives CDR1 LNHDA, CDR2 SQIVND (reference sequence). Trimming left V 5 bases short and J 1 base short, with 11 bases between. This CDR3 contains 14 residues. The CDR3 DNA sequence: TGTGCCAGTAGTCTCGGCGACAGTAACTATGGCTACACCTTC. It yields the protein CASSLGDSNYGYTF.

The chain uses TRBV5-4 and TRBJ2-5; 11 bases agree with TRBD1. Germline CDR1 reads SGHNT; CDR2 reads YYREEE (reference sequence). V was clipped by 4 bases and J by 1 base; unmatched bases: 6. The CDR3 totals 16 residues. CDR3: CASSLDGTGGQETQYF. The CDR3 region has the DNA TGTGCCAGCAGCCTGGATGGGACAGGGGGCCAAGAGACCCAGTACTTC.

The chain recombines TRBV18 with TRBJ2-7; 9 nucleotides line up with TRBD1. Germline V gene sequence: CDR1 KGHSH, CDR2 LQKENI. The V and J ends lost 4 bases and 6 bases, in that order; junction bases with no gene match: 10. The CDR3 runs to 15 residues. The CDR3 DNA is TGTGCCAGCTCACAAATTTCGGGACAGGGTGGCGAGCAGTACTTC. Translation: CASSQISGQGGEQYF.

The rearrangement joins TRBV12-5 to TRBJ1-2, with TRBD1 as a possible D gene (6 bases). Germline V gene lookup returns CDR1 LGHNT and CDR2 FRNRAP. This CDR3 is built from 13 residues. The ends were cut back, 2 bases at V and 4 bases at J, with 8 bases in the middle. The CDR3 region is CASGLTGSYGYTF. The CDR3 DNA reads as TGTGCTAGTGGTTTGACAGGGAGCTATGGCTACACCTTC.

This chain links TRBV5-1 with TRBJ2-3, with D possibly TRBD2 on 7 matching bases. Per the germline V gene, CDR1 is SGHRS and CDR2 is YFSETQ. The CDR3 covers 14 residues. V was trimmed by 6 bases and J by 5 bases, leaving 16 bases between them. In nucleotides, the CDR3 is TGCGCCAGCAAGATTCCGGGGGGCGAAGATACGCAGTATTTT. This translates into CASKIPGGEDTQYF.

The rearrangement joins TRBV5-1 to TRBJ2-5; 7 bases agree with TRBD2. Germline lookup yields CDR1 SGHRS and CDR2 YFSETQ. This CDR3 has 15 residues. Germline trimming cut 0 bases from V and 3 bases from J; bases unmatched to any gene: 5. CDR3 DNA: TGCGCCAGCAGCTTGGTAGGGACTACTGAAGAGACCCAGTACTTC. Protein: CASSLVGTTEETQYF. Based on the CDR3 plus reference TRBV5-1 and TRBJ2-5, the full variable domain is KAGVTQTPRYLIKTRGQQVTLSCSPISGHRSVSWYQQTPGQGLQFLFEYFSETQRNKGNFPGRFSGRQFSNSRSEMNVSTLELGDSALYLCASSLVGTTEETQYFGPGTRLLVL.

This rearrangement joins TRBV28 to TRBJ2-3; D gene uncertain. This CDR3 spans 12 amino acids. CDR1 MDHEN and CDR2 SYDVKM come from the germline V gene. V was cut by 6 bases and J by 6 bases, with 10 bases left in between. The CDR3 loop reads CASRISGDTQYF. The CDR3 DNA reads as TGTGCCAGCAGAATCTCCGGGGATACGCAGTATTTT.

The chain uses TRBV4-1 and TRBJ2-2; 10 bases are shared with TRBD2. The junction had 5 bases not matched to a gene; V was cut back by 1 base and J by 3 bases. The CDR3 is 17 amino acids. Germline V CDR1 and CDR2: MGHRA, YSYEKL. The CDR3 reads CASSQAVAGGHTGELFF. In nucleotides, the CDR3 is TGCGCCAGCAGCCAAGCGGTAGCGGGGGGCCACACCGGGGAGCTGTTTTTT.

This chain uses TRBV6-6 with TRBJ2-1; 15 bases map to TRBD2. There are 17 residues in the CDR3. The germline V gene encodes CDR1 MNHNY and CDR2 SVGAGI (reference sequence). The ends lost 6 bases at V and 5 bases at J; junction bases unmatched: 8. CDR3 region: CASSRGLAGGKDNEQFF. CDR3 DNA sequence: TGTGCCAGCAGCCGAGGACTAGCGGGGGGGAAGGACAATGAGCAGTTCTTC.

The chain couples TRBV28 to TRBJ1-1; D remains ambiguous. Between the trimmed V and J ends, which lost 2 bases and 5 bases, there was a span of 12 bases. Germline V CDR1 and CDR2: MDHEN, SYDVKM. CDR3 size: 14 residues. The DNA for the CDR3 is TGTGCCAGCAGTTTACGACTGGGGAGGACTGAAGCTTTCTTT. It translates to CASSLRLGRTEAFF.

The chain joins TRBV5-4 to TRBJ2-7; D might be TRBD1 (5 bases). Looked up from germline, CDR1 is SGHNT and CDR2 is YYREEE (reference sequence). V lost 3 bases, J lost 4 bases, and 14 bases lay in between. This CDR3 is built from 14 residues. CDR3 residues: CASSSPGQGYEQYF. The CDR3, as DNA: TGTGCCAGCAGCTCCCCCGGGCAGGGTTACGAGCAGTACTTC.

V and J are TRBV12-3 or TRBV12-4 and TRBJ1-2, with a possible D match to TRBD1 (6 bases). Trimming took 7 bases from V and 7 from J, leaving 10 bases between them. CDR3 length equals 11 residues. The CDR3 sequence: CASTTGIGYTF. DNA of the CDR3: TGTGCCAGCACCACAGGGATTGGCTACACCTTC.